This TCR beta chain is from a study of blood T cell repertoires in COVID-19 (dated by TCRdb to about 2020). For the study in its entirety: Samples from collaborators originated in the United States, Italy and Spain and spanned both the acute and convalescent phases of COVID-19. The prospective study material was composed of cDNA or gDNA derived from T cells, B-cell-depleted T cells, or PBMCs. Deeply sampled blood TCRbeta repertoires from subjects exposed to, actively infected with, or recovered from COVID-19 were included in the dataset. The repertoires were released in a freely available public database intended as a resource for research on the immune response to SARS-CoV-2. Samples were obtained from the ongoing ImmuneRACE study (first 160 participants) and from 1,200 or so subjects provided by 6 global collaborators. Sample metadata almost always included a de-identified subject ID, COVID-19 status, age in years and sex. Where available, HLA class I and class II types were obtained from metadata supplied by the sample provider rather than from assay-based typing.

The collaborating institutions used their own protocols to collect whole blood in K2EDTA tubes. For TCRbeta analysis, collaborators shipped samples as frozen whole blood, isolated PBMCs, or DNA extracted from either of those sample types. TCRbeta CDR3 regions were amplified from genomic DNA using the immunoSEQ Assay, a bias-controlled multiplex PCR. The study's own analysis went as follows. Nucleated cell counts per sample were estimated from amplification of reference gene primers within the assay. To quantify the absolute abundance of each unique TCRbeta CDR3 rearrangement, sequence reads were collapsed and filtered. For each sample, productive Simpson clonality was calculated as the square root of Simpson's diversity index over productive rearrangements. TCRdb provides this immuneACCESS table in a form limited to in-frame rearrangements. Some clones are lacking; in checked studies, under half of them reflect an unresolved V gene, and why the rest are absent is not known. V and J calls and clone size are those listed in that table; D and trimming were worked out from the DNA. For this sample there are 110,000 or so clones; more than 85% appear just once. Of the sample, 15% to 20% is held by the ten largest clones.

The research as a whole found: The quantity of clinical and demographic metadata differed by source and by participant and was supplied without curation.

The germline V gene sets CDR1 to SGHAT and CDR2 to FQNNGV. V gives up 1 base and J gives up 9 bases, and the segment between their germline ends measures 10 bases. Inclusive of the bounding cysteine and phenylalanine, the CDR3 is 13 residues long. The entry retains the CDR3 DNA only, 39 bases that are in frame from base 1. For this clone: What antigen it recognizes has not been identified. Base qualities were left out, and no much larger clone turns up one base away.

Sequences were obtained from peripheral blood. Recombination joined TRBV11-2 with TRBJ2-1; the D segment could be TRBD2, given 6 matching bases. This receptor was identified in a human donor with acute or convalescent COVID-19. The donor label of this sample is uncertain. Here the CDR3 is given as CASSLGRVSEQFF. The nucleotide sequence reads as follows: TGTGCCAGCAGCTTAGGGAGGGTTAGTGAGCAGTTCTTC.